The entry below gives a single TCR beta chain sequence along with its context. Its antigen is not yet known. Per-nucleotide qualities are absent, and no much larger clonotype sits a single base away. High-throughput TCR beta sequencing profiled peripheral blood CD8+ and CD4+ T cells from healthy donors, Susac syndrome patients and multiple sclerosis patients. Treatment-naive patients with stable or active relapsing-remitting disease fulfilling revised McDonald criteria were used as multiple sclerosis controls. Bulk CD8+ and CD4+ T cells were purified by magnetic negative isolation, whereas CD8+ TEMRA cells were enriched by FACS. Blood was collected in EDTA tubes and processed within 24 hours, with PBMCs isolated through density gradient centrifugation. PBMCs intended for TCR sequencing were cryopreserved in liquid nitrogen and were subsequently thawed in a 37 degrees C water bath. A purity of at least 90% was achieved for sorted or isolated CD4+, CD8+ and CD8+ TEMRA cells.

The sample originates from a study of CD8 T cells in Susac syndrome (dated by TCRdb to between 2018 and 2020). As for the study more broadly: Repertoire sequencing was used to test whether CD8+ T cell activation and differentiation in Susac syndrome was antigen driven.

CDR1 and CDR2, looked up from the germline V gene, are SQVTM and ANQGSEA. The germline ends are 6 bases apart after V is trimmed by 4 bases and J by 5 bases. Measured from the cysteine to the phenylalanine, the CDR3 is 10 residues long. Only the CDR3 part of the read is kept: 30 bases, read in frame from the first base. RNA was extracted using the RNeasy kit, and about 0.45 to 1 ug of the RNA was reverse transcribed with random hexamers. TCR beta CDR3 regions were amplified with the immunoSEQ multiplex PCR assay covering 54 Vbeta and 13 Jbeta segments. Bias from PCR amplification was corrected by using a synthetic template baseline for primer optimization and for computational correction. On the authors' methods: Reads were annotated to V, D and J genes according to IMGT and were analyzed with immunoSEQ Analyzer, with only productive sequences retained. Clonality was calculated as one minus the Shannon entropy normalized by log2 of the number of productive unique sequences. For each patient and control, public and private clones were evaluated within the 100 most prevalent clones. Susac-specific clones were defined as absent from healthy and MS cohorts, about 1,100 published viral clones and other ImmuneACCESS disease sequences. The public reads were reanalyzed by TCRdb: fastp trimming at Q25, MiXCR alignment, in-frame beta chains only. A single entry per CDR3 protein holds the most common genes and DNA from its merged rows. TCRdb's processing, not the authors', yielded these V and J calls. The sample table contains more than 250,000 distinct CDR3 sequences; only one count was recorded for around 90% of them. The ten largest clones take up about 0.07% of the sample.

The full study reports these points: The TCR sequencing and HLA analysis was acknowledged to have included a relatively small number of individuals.

The V and J segments used are TRBV29-1 and TRBJ2-7; the D gene remains uncertain. The sequenced sample consisted of CD4+ T cells from PBMCs. The receptor comes from a human donor with multiple sclerosis. The DNA sequence is as follows: TGCAGCGTTGGTGTAGACGAGCAGTACTTC. The encoded protein is CSVGVDEQYF.